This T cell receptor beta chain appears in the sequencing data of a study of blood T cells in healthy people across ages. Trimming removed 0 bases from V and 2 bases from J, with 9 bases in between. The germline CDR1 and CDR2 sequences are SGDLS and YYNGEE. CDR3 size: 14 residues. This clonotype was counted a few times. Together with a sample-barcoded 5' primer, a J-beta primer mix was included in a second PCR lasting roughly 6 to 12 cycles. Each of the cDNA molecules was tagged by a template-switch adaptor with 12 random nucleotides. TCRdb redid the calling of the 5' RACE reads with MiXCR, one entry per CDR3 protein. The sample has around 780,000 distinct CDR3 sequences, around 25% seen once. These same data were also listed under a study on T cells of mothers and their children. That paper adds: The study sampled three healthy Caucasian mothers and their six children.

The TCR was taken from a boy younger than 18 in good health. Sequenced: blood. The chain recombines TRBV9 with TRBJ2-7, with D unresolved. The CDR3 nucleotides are TGTGCCAGCAGCGTAGACCATAAGACCTACGAGCAGTACTTC. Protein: CASSVDHKTYEQYF. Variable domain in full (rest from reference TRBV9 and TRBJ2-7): DSGVTQTPKHLITATGQRVTLRCSPRSGDLSVYWYQQSLDQGLQFLIQYYNGEERAKGNILERFSAQQFPDLHSELNLSSLELGDSALYFCASSVDHKTYEQYFGPGTRLTVT.